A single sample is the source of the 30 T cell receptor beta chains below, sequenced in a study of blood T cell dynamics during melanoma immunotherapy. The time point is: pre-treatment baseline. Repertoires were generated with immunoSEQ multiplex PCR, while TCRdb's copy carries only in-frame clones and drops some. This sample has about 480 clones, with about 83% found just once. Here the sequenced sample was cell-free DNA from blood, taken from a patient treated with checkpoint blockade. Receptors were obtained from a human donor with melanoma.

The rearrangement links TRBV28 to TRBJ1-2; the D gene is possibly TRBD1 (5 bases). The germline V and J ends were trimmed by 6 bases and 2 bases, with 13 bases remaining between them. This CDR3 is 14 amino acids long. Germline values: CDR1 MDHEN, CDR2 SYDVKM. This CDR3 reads CASREQGVNYGYTF. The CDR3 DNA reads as TGTGCCAGCAGGGAGCAGGGAGTCAACTATGGCTACACCTTC.

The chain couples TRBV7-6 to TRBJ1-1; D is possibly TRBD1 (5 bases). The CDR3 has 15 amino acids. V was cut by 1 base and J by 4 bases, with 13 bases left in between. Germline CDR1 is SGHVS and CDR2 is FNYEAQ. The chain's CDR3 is CASSLGGGVGTEAFF. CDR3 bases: TGTGCCAGCAGCTTAGGCGGGGGGGTCGGCACTGAAGCTTTCTTT.

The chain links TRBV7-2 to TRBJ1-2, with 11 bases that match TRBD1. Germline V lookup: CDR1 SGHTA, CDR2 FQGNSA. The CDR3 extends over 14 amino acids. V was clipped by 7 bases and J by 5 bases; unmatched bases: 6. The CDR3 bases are TGTGCCAGCATCCCGGGACAGGGGGTTTATGGCTACACCTTC. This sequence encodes CASIPGQGVYGYTF.

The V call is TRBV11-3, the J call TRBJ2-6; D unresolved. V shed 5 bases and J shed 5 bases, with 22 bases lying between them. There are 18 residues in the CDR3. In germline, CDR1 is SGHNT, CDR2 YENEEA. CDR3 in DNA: TGTGCCAGCAGCGAATGGCCATCTCGACAAAGTCGGGCCAACGTCCTGACTTTC. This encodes CASSEWPSRQSRANVLTF. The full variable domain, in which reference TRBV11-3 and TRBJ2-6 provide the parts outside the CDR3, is EAGVVQSPRYKIIEKKQPVAFWCNPISGHNTLYWYLQNLGQGPELLIRYENEEAVDDSQLPKDRFSAERLKGVDSTLKIQPAELGDSAVYLCASSEWPSRQSRANVLTFGAGSRLTVL.

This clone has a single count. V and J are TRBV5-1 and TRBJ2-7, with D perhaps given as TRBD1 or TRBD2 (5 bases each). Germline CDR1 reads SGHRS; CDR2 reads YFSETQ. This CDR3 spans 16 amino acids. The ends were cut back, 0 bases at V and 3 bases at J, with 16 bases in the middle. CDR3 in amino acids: CASSLGHRDAIYEQYF. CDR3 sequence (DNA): TGCGCCAGCAGCTTGGGGCACCGGGACGCAATCTACGAGCAGTACTTC.

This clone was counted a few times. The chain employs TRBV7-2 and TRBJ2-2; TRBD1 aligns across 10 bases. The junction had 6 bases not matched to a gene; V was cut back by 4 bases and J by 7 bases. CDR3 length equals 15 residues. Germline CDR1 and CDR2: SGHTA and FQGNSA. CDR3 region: CASSWDRGGGGELFF. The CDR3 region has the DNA TGTGCCAGCAGCTGGGACAGGGGAGGCGGCGGGGAGCTGTTTTTT.

CDR3 region: CASSPRRRGLSPIKEQYF. CDR3 sequence (DNA): TGTGCCAGCAGCCCTAGAAGGAGGGGGTTGTCCCCGATAAAGGAGCAGTACTTC. The chain joins TRBV7-8 to TRBJ2-7; D tentatively fits TRBD1 or TRBD2 (6 bases each). CDR1 SGHVS and CDR2 FQNEAQ come from the germline V gene. This CDR3 has 18 residues. The V end was cut by 5 bases, the J end by 7 bases, with 30 bases between.

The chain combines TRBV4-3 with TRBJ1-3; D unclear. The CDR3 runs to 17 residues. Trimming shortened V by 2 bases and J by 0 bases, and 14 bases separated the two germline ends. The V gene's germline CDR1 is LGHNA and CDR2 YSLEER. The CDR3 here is CASSQRVGGRSGNTIYF. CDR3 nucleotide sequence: TGCGCCAGCAGCCAACGTGTAGGCGGCCGCTCTGGAAACACCATATATTTT.

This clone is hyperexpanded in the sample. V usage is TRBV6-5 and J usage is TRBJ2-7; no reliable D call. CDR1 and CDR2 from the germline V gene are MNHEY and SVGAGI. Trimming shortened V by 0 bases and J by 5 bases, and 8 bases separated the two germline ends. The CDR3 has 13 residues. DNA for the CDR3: TGTGCCAGCAGTTACTCAGGGTCCGACGAGCAGTACTTC. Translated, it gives CASSYSGSDEQYF.

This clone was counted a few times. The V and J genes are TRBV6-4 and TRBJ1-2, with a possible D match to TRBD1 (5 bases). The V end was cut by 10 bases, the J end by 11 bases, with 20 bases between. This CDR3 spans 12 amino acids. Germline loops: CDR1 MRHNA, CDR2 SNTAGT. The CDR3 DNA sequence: TGTGCCACCCTAGGGGTCGTCTGGGGATACACCTTC. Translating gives CATLGVVWGYTF.

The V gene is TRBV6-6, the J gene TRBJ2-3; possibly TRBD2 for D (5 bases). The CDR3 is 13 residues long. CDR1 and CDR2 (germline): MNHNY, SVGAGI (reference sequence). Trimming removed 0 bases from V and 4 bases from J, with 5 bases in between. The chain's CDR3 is CASSYSAADTQYF. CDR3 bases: TGTGCCAGCAGTTACTCAGCGGCAGATACGCAGTATTTT.

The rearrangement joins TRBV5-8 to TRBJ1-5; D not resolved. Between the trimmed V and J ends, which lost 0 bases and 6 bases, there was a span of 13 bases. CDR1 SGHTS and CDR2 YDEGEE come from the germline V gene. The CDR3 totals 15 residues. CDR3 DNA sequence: TGTGCCAGCAGCTTGGTAACGGGGTACCCTCAGCCCCAGCATTTT. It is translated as CASSLVTGYPQPQHF.

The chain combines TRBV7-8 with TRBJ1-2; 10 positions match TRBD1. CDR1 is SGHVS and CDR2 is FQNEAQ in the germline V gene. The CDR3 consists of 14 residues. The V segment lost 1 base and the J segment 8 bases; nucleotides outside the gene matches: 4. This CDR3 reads CASSLVGQGYGYTF. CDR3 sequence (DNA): TGTGCCAGCAGCTTAGTGGGACAGGGGTACGGCTACACCTTC. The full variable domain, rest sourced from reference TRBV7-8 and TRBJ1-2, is GAGVSQSPRYKVAKRGQDVALRCDPISGHVSLFWYQQALGQGPEFLTYFQNEAQLDKSGLPSDRFFAERPEGSVSTLKIQRTQQEDSAVYLCASSLVGQGYGYTFGSGTRLTVV.

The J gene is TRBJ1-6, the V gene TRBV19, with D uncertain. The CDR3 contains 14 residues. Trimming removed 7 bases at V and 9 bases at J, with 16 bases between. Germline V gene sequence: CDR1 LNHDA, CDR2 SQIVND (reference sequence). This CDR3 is CASTPVPPPSPLHF. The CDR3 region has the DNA TGTGCCAGTACCCCCGTACCCCCCCCTTCACCCCTCCACTTT.

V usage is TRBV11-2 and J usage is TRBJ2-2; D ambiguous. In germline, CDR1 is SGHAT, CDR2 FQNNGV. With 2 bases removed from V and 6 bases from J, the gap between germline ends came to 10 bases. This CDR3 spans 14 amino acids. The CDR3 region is CASSLSDNAGELFF. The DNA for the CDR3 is TGTGCCAGCAGCTTATCCGACAATGCCGGGGAGCTGTTTTTT. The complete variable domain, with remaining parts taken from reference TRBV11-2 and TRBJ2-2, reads EAGVAQSPRYKIIEKRQSVAFWCNPISGHATLYWYQQILGQGPKLLIQFQNNGVVDDSQLPKDRFSAERLKGVDSTLKIQPAKLEDSAVYLCASSLSDNAGELFFGEGSRLTVL.

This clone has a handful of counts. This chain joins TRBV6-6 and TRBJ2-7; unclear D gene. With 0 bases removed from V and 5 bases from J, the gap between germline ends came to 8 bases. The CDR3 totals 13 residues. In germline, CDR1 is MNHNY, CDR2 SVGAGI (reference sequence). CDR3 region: CASSYSGSDEQYF. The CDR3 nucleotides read TGTGCCAGCAGTTACTCAGGGTCCGACGAGCAGTACTTC.

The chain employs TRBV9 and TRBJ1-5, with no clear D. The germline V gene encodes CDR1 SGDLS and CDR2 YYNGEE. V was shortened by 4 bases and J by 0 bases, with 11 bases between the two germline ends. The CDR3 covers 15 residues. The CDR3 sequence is CASSSLGNSNQPQHF. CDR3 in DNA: TGTGCCAGCAGCAGCCTTGGGAATAGCAATCAGCCCCAGCATTTT.

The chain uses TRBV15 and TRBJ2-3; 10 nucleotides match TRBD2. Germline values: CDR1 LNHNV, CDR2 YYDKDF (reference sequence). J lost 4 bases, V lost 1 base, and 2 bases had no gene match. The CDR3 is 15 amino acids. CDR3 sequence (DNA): TGTGCCACCAGCAGAGGAAGCGGGGGGGCAGATACGCAGTATTTT. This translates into CATSRGSGGADTQYF.

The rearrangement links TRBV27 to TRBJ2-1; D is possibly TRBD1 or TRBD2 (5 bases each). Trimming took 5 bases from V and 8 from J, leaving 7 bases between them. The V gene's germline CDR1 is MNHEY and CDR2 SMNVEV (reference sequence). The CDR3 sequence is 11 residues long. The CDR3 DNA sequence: TGTGCCAGCAGTCTGGGGGATGAGCAGTTCTTC. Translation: CASSLGDEQFF.

The CDR3 loop reads CASSLGGYVGELFF. CDR3 nucleotide sequence: TGTGCCAGCAGTTTGGGGGGGTATGTCGGGGAGCTGTTTTTT. The chain links TRBV28 to TRBJ2-2, with 7 bases lining up with TRBD2. V shed 3 bases, J shed 7 bases, and the junction held 5 bases outside the gene matches. CDR3 length equals 14 residues. CDR1 and CDR2 from the germline V gene are MDHEN and SYDVKM.

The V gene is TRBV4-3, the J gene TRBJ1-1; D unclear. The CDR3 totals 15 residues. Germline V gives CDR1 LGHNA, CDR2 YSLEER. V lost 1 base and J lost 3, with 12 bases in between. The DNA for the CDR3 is TGCGCCAGCAGCCAAGGGTCAGGAGGCTACACTGAAGCTTTCTTT. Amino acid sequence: CASSQGSGGYTEAFF.

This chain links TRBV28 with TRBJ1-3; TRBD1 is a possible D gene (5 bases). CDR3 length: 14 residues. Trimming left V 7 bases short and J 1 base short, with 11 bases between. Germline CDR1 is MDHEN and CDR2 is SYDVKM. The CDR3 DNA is TGTGCCAGCACCTCGGGGGGTTCTGGAAACACCATATATTTT. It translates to CASTSGGSGNTIYF.

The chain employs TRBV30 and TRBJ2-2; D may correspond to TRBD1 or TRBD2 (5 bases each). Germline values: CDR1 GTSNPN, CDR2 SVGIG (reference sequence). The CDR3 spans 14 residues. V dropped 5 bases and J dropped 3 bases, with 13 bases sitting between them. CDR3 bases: TGTGCCTGGGGTGGGGACGGATACACCGGGGAGCTGTTTTTT. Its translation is CAWGGDGYTGELFF.

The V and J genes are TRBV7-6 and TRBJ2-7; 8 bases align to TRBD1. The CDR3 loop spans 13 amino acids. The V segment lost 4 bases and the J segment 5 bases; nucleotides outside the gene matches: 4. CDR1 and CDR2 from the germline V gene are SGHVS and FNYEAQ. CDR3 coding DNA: TGTGCCAGCAGCTCAGGGGGCGTGAACGAGCAGTACTTC. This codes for CASSSGGVNEQYF.

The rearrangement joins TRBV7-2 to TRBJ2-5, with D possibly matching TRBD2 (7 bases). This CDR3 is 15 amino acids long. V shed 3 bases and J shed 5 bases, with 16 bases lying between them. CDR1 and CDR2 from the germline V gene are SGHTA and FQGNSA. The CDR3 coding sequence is TGTGCCAGCAGCTTGAATGGGGGGGCCGGTGAGACCCAGTACTTC. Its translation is CASSLNGGAGETQYF. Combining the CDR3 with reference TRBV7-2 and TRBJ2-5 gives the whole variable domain GAGVSQSPSNKVTEKGKDVELRCDPISGHTALYWYRQSLGQGLEFLIYFQGNSAPDKSGLPSDRFSAERTGGSVSTLTIQRTQQEDSAVYLCASSLNGGAGETQYFGPGTRLLVL.

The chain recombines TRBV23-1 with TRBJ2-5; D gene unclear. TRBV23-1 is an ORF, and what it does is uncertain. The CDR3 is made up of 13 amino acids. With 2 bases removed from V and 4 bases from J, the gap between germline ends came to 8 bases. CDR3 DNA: TGCGCCAGCAGTCAAGGGTACGGAGAGACCCAGTACTTC. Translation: CASSQGYGETQYF.

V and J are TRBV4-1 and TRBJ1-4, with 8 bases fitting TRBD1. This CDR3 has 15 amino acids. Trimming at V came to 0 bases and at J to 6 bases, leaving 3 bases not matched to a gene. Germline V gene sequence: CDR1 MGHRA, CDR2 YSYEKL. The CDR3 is CASSQDVTGDEKLFF. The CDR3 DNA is TGCGCCAGCAGCCAAGATGTGACAGGGGATGAAAAACTGTTTTTT.

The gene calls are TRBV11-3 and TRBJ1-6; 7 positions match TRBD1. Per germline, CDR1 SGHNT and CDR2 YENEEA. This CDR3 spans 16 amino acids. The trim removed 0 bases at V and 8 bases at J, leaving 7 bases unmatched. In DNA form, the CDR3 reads TGTGCCAGCAGCTTAGATGGGCAGGGGGGATATTCACCCCTCCACTTT. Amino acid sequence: CASSLDGQGGYSPLHF. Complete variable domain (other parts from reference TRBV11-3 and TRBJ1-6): EAGVVQSPRYKIIEKKQPVAFWCNPISGHNTLYWYLQNLGQGPELLIRYENEEAVDDSQLPKDRFSAERLKGVDSTLKIQPAELGDSAVYLCASSLDGQGGYSPLHFGNGTRLTVT.

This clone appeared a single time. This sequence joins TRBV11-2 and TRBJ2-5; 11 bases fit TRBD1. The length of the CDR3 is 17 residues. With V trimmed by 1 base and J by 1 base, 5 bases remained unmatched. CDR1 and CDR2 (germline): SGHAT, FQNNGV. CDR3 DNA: TGTGCCAGCAGCTTAGGCCTGGGACAGGGGGGCCAAGAGACCCAGTACTTC. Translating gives CASSLGLGQGGQETQYF. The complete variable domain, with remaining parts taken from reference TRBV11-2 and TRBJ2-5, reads EAGVAQSPRYKIIEKRQSVAFWCNPISGHATLYWYQQILGQGPKLLIQFQNNGVVDDSQLPKDRFSAERLKGVDSTLKIQPAKLEDSAVYLCASSLGLGQGGQETQYFGPGTRLLVL.

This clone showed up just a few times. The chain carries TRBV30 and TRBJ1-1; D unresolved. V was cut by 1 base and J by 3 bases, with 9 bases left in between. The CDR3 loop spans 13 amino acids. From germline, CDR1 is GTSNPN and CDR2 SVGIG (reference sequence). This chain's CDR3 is CAWSEGGYTEAFF. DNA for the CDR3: TGTGCCTGGAGTGAGGGCGGGTACACTGAAGCTTTCTTT.